Given below is one T cell receptor beta chain in context. Germline CDR1 reads SGHDT; CDR2 reads YYEEEE. The CDR3 spans 16 residues. V was cut by 1 base and J by 2 bases, with 14 bases left in between. The data stem from a study of blood T cells in healthy people across ages. With a J-beta primer mix and a sample-barcoded 5' primer, a second PCR ran roughly 6 to 11 cycles. A template-switch adaptor that had 12 random nucleotides put a tag on each cDNA molecule. TCRdb fed the 5' RACE reads into MiXCR, producing one record per CDR3 protein. Of around 750,000 distinct CDR3 sequences in the sample, about 55% were seen once.

The TCR was taken from a man older than 75 in good health. The source material was blood. The genes are TRBV5-6 and TRBJ2-3; D could derive from TRBD1 or TRBD2 (5 bases each). CDR3 sequence: CASSLSPVGATDTQYF. The CDR3 bases are TGTGCCAGCAGCTTGTCTCCGGTCGGGGCCACAGATACGCAGTATTTT.